This TCR beta chain was obtained from a study of multiple sclerosis patients with progressive multifocal leukoencephalopathy. General observations from the study: Before and during natalizumab, the clones expanded at PML already existed.

The time point was: 12 to 13 months of natalizumab therapy. Controls were natalizumab-treated multiple sclerosis patients who did not develop PML, sampled longitudinally. This clone occurred once. What it binds is not known. V was cut by 4 bases and J by 1 base, with 17 bases left in between. This CDR3 has 16 amino acids. Germline V gives CDR1 SGHRS, CDR2 YFSETQ. This was a survey-level run. Spiked into each PCR were synthetic inline TR CDR3 controls of all V-J pairings. Clones were sequenced by immunoSEQ multiplex PCR, and TCRdb holds only the in-frame ones, with some missing. This sample yields roughly 29,000 clones, of which around 89% are seen a single time; 1.3% belongs to the top ten.

This chain links TRBV5-1 with TRBJ1-1; tentatively, D is TRBD1 (6 bases). The material sequenced was PBMCs, taken from a patient treated with natalizumab. This TCR derives from a human donor with multiple sclerosis. This CDR3 reads CASSVLQGWGNTEAFF. CDR3 nucleotides: TGCGCCAGCAGCGTATTACAGGGTTGGGGGAACACTGAAGCTTTCTTT.